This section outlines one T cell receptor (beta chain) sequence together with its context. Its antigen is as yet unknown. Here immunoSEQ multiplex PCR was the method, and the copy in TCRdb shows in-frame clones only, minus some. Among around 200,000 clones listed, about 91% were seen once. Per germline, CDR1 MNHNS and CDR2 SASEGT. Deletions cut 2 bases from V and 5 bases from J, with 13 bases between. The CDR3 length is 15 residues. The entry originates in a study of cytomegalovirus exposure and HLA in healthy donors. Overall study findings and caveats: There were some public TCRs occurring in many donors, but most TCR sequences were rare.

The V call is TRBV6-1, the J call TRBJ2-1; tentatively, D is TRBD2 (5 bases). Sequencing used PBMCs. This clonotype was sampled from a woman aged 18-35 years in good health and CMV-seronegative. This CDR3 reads CASSERAGGDNEQFF. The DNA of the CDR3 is TGTGCCAGCAGTGAACGGGCGGGCGGAGACAATGAGCAGTTCTTC.